This T cell receptor (beta chain) derives from a study of blood T cells in healthy people across ages. Study-level background: Per two T cells, template switching captured roughly one barcoded beta molecule.

Whole-study results and caveats: A greater number of naive CD4+ cells and higher diversity distinguished long-lived donors from aged donors. Observed TCR beta diversity per million T cells went down as age went up. This fall followed a roughly linear course with age.

It was with a sample-barcoded 5' primer and a J-beta primer mix that a second PCR of about 6 to 11 cycles was run. TCRdb called the 5' RACE reads again in MiXCR, with one record for every CDR3 protein. Of some 700,000 distinct CDR3 sequences listed, 22% are singletons. This clonotype was counted between two and nine times. Its antigen remains unknown. Germline trimming cut 5 bases from V and 6 bases from J; bases unmatched to any gene: 6. CDR1 MDHEN and CDR2 SYDVKM come from the germline V gene. The CDR3 covers 13 residues. This chain connects TRBV28 to TRBJ1-2; 7 bases are shared with TRBD1. Sequencing was carried out using blood. The TCR was taken from a man aged 65-85 years in good health. The CDR3, as DNA: TGTGCCAGCAGTCTACGGAGGGGGCATGGCTACACCTTC. Its protein product is CASSLRRGHGYTF.